This T cell receptor (beta chain) was recorded in a study of T-cell reconstitution after alpha-beta-depleted transplantation in children. Study-level findings and limits: Several hundred expanded graft clones reportedly gave rise to the alpha-beta T cells present about two months after transplant. One year after transplant, T-cell counts and diversity came mostly from newly produced T cells. Day-60 TCRbeta diversity that was high in some patients was derived from surviving recipient T cells and thymic progenitors.

This CDR3 spans 12 amino acids. V was cut by 6 bases and J by 4 bases, with 6 bases left in between. This clonotype was counted between two and nine times. Its cognate antigen is unknown. The library targeted TCRbeta and was prepared with unique molecular identifiers. MiXCR was run by TCRdb on the PCR reads, yielding one entry per CDR3 protein. The sample carries about 580,000 distinct CDR3 sequences, roughly 24% recorded once. The input for sequencing was PBMCs, mostly from graft donor cells, taken 360 days after TCRalphabeta/CD19-depleted stem cell transplant. The source is a boy in the first two years of life who had a stem cell transplant for acute myeloid leukemia, so the T cells may come from the graft donor. J is TRBJ2-2 and V is TRBV12-3 or TRBV12-4, with D unresolved. CDR3 sequence: CASRLRTGELFF. CDR3 DNA: TGTGCCAGCAGGCTACGCACCGGGGAGCTGTTTTTT.